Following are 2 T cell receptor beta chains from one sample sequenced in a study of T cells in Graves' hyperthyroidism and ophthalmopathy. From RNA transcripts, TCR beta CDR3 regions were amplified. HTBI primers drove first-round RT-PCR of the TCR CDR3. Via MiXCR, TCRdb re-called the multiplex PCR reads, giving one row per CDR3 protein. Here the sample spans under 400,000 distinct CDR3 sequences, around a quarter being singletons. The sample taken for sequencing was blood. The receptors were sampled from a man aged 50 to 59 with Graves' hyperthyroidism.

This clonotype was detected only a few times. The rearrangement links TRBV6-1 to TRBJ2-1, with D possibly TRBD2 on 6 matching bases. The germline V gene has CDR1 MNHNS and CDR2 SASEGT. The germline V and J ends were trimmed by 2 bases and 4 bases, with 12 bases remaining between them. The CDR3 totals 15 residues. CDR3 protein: CASSERAGPYNEQFF. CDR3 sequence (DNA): TGTGCCAGCAGTGAACGCGCGGGACCATACAATGAGCAGTTCTTC.

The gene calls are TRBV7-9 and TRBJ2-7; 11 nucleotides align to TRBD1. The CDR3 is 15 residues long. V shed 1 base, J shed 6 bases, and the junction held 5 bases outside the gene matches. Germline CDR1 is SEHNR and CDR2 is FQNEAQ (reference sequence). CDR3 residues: CASSLGGQGASEQYF. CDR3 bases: TGTGCCAGCAGCTTAGGTGGACAGGGGGCCTCCGAGCAGTACTTC.